This T cell receptor beta chain is drawn from a study of blood T cell repertoires in COVID-19. Study information: Researchers got acute and convalescent COVID-19 samples from the United States, Italy and Spain.

CDR3 length equals 13 residues. Germline V gene data show CDR1 as ENHRY and CDR2 as SYGVKD. Trimming stripped 3 bases from V and 1 base from J, with 6 bases between. Authors' processing steps: Amplified reference gene primers provided the basis for estimating nucleated cell counts. The repertoire was sequenced with immunoSEQ multiplex PCR; TCRdb's copy has only in-frame clones and lacks some. The V and J calls and clone size come from that table; D and trimming were worked out from the DNA. The table records 45,000 to 60,000 clones, about 90% of them present only once. Sequencing was done on a sample of peripheral blood. The rearrangement uses TRBV10-3 and TRBJ1-1; D is ambiguous. The TCR sequence derives from a man aged 70-80 years with active COVID-19. The CDR3 loop is CAISEQWNTEAFF. The CDR3 DNA follows: TGTGCCATCAGTGAACAATGGAACACTGAAGCTTTCTTT.